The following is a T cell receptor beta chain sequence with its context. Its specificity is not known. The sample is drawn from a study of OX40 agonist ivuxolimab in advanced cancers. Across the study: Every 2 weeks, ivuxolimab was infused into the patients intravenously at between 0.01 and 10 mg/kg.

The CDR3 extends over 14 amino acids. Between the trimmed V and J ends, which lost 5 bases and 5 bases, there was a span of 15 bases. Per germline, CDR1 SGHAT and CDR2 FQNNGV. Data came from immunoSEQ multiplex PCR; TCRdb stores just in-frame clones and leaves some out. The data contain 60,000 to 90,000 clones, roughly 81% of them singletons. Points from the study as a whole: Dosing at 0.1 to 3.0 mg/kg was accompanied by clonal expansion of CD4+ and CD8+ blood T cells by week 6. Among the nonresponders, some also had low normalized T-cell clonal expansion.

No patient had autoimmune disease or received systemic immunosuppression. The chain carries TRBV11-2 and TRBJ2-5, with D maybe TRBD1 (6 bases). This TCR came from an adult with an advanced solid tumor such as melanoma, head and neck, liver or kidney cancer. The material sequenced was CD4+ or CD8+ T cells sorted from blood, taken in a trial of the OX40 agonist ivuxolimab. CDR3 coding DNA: TGTGCCAGCAGCGTACAGGGAAGCAGGGAGACCCAGTACTTC. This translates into CASSVQGSRETQYF.